A selection of T cell receptor beta chains follows, all from one sample in a study of T cells in Graves' hyperthyroidism and ophthalmopathy. TCRdb independently ran MiXCR on the multiplex PCR reads; one entry per CDR3 protein. The sample has around 440,000 distinct CDR3 sequences, about a sixth seen once. The sample was blood. The receptors shown here come from a woman between 18 and 30 years old with Graves' hyperthyroidism. Each CDR3 is given with its conserved first and last residue. D genes are given only for firm matches. The size of a clone is reported for some rows only, either as once, few or many, or as a class for expanded clones.

d_call,j_call,clone_size,v_call,cdr3_nt,cdr3_aa
NA,TRBJ2-4,many,TRBV7-3,TGTGCCAGCAGCTCCCGAGGGGGGGCAGCGGACATTCAGTACTTC,CASSSRGGAADIQYF
NA,TRBJ1-2,many,TRBV20-1,TGCAGTGCTAGTCCGGGTGGATATGGCTACACCTTC,CSASPGGYGYTF
TRBD1,TRBJ1-2,many,TRBV6-1,TGTGCCAGCAACGAGGGACAGGTTGTCGCTAACTATGGCTACACCTTC,CASNEGQVVANYGYTF
TRBD1,TRBJ2-7,many,TRBV28,TGTGCCAGCAGTTTATTGCGGACAGGTACTTCGGACGAGCAGTACTTC,CASSLLRTGTSDEQYF
NA,TRBJ1-2,few,TRBV9,TGTGCCAGCAGCGTAGAGGACCCCCCTAACACCTTC,CASSVEDPPNTF
TRBD1,TRBJ2-3,many,TRBV18,TGTGCCAGCTCACCTGACAGGGCGGTCACAGATACGCAGTATTTT,CASSPDRAVTDTQYF
TRBD2,TRBJ2-5,many,TRBV3-1,TGTGCCAGCAGCCAGAGGACTAGCGGGAGGGAAGAGACCCAGTACTTC,CASSQRTSGREETQYF
NA,TRBJ2-1,many,TRBV5-1,TGCGCCAGCACCGCCGGGTCGAGCTCCTACAATGAGCAGTTCTTC,CASTAGSSSYNEQFF
TRBD2,TRBJ2-1,many,TRBV20-1,TGCAGTGCTAGAGATCGGGGCGGGGGGACAAGCTCCTACAATGAGCAGTTCTTC,CSARDRGGGTSSYNEQFF
NA,TRBJ2-3,many,TRBV5-4,TGTGCCAGCAGCTCGGGCATGCGGGATACGCAGTATTTT,CASSSGMRDTQYF
TRBD1,TRBJ2-7,NA,TRBV7-9,TGTGCCAGCAGCTTTTCACAGGGGGAGCAGTACTTC,CASSFSQGEQYF
NA,TRBJ1-2,many,TRBV7-3,TGTGCCAGCAGCCTGACCAATAACTATGGCTACACCTTC,CASSLTNNYGYTF
TRBD2,TRBJ2-4,many,TRBV27,TGTGCCAGCAGTTTCCGACTAGCGGGGGCCAAAAACATTCAGTACTTC,CASSFRLAGAKNIQYF
NA,TRBJ1-5,many,TRBV28,TGTGCCAGCAGTTTACGAGCGGGGTCTAATCAGCCCCAGCATTTT,CASSLRAGSNQPQHF
NA,TRBJ2-2,NA,TRBV27,TGTGCCAGCAGTTTTAGAGGGGGCACCGGGGAGCTGTTTTTT,CASSFRGGTGELFF
NA,TRBJ2-2,NA,TRBV12-3/TRBV12-4,TGTGCCAGCAGTCCTGAATATGACTACCTCACGAACACCGGGGAGCTGTTTTTT,CASSPEYDYLTNTGELFF
NA,TRBJ1-6,many,TRBV12-3/TRBV12-4,TGTGCCAGCAGTTCCCAGGGCCACAATTCACCCCTCCACTTT,CASSSQGHNSPLHF
TRBD2,TRBJ2-2,many,TRBV3-1,TGTGCCAGCAGCCAAGACTGGGGGGGAGCCGGGGAGCTGTTTTTT,CASSQDWGGAGELFF
NA,TRBJ2-7,few,TRBV18,TGTGCCAGCTCACCGGACAGTCGGTTCTACGAGCAGTACTTC,CASSPDSRFYEQYF
TRBD2,TRBJ2-5,NA,TRBV30,TGTGCCTGGAACGCGGGGGTGTTGGAGACCCAGTACTTC,CAWNAGVLETQYF
NA,TRBJ2-7,many,TRBV18,TGTGCCAGCTCACCACTCAGGGCAAGCGGTATTACGAAGCAGTACTTC,CASSPLRASGITKQYF
TRBD1,TRBJ2-5,many,TRBV29-1,TGCAGCACTTGGACAGGGTATGGGCAAGAGACCCAGTACTTC,CSTWTGYGQETQYF
NA,TRBJ2-7,many,TRBV6-5,TGTGCCAGCAGTTACTCGGCTAGCGACCCCTACGAGCAGTACTTC,CASSYSASDPYEQYF
NA,TRBJ2-3,many,TRBV10-2,TGCGCCAGCAAAGTCGGACACCGCACAGATACGCAGTATTTT,CASKVGHRTDTQYF
NA,TRBJ2-3,few,TRBV12-5,TGTGCTAGTGGTTTGGGACAACGGCCTACGCAGTATTTT,CASGLGQRPTQYF
TRBD2,TRBJ2-7,NA,TRBV28,TGTGCCGGCGGACATAGCGGGAGGAACTACGAGCAGTACTTC,CAGGHSGRNYEQYF